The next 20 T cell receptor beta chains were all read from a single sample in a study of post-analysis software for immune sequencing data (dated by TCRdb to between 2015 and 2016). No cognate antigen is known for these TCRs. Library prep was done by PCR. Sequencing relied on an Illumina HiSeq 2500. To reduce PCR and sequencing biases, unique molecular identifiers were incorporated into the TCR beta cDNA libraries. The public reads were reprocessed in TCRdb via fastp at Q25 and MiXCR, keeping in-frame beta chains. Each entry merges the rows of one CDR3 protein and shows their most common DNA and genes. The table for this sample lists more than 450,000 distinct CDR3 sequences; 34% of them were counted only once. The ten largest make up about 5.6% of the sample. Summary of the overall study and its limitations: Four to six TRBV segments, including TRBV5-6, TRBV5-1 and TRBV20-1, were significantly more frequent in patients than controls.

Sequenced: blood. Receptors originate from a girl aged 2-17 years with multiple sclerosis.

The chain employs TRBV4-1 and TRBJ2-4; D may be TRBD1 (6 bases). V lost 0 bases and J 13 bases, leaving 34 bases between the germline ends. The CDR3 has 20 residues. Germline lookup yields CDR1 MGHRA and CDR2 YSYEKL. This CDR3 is CASSQDLRQASTGLRTGQYF. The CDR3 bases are TGCGCCAGCAGCCAAGATCTGAGGCAAGCCTCGACAGGACTCAGGACGGGGCAGTACTTC.

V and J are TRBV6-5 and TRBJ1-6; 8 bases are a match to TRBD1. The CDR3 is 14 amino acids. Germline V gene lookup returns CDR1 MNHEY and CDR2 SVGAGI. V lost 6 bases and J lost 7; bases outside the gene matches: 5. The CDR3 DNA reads TGTGCCAGCAGCAGACAGGGGTTAAATTCACCCCTCCACTTT. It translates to CASSRQGLNSPLHF.

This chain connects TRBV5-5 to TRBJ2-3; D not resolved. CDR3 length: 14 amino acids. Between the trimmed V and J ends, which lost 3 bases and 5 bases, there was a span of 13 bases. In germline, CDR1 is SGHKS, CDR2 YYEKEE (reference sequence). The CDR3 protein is CASSSTLLRDTQYF. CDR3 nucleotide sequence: TGTGCCAGCAGCTCGACACTCTTGAGAGATACGCAGTATTTT.

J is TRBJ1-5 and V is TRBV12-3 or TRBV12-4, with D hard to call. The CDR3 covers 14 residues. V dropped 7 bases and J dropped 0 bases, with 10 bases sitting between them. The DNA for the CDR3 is TGTGCCAGCACGAGGGTCAATAGCAATCAGCCCCAGCATTTT. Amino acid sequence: CASTRVNSNQPQHF.

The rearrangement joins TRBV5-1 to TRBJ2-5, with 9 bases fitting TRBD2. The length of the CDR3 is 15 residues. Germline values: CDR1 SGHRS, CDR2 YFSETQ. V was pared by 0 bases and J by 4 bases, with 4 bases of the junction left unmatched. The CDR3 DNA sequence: TGCGCCAGCAGCTTGGCGCGGGGGGGTACAGAGACCCAGTACTTC. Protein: CASSLARGGTETQYF.

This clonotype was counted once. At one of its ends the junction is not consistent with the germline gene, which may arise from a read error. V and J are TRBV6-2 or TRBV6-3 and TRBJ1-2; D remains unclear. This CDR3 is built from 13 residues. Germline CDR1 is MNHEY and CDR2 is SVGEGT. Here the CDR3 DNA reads TGTGCCAGCAGTCGAGGTGGAGGGTCTGGCCACACCTTC. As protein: CASSRGGGSGHTF.

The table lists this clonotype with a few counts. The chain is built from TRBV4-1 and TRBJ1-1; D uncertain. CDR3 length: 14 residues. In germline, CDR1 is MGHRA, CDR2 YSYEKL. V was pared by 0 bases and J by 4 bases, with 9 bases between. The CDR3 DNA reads TGCGCCAGCAGCCAAGATTTCGCCACCACTGAAGCTTTCTTT. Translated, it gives CASSQDFATTEAFF.

The CDR3 nucleotides are TGCGCCAGCAGCTTGGATTCAGGGTACGAGCAGTACTTC. It encodes CASSLDSGYEQYF. The gene calls are TRBV5-1 and TRBJ2-7; TRBD1 might be the D (5 bases). Germline assignment: CDR1 SGHRS and CDR2 YFSETQ. The CDR3 totals 13 residues. The V gene lost 0 bases and the J gene lost 4 bases, with 8 bases spanning the gap.

As DNA, the CDR3 is TGTGCCAGCAGCTCGGGGGGATTCGGCACAGATACGCAGTATTTT. As protein: CASSSGGFGTDTQYF. The V and J genes are TRBV6-6 and TRBJ2-3, with TRBD2 identical over 7 bases. CDR3 length: 15 amino acids. The V and J ends lost 6 bases and 1 base, in that order; junction bases with no gene match: 7. In germline, CDR1 is MNHNY, CDR2 SVGAGI (reference sequence).

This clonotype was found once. The DNA of the CDR3 is TGCAGCGTCGCCGCAGGGAGCGAAAATCAGCCCCAGCATTTT. It specifies CSVAAGSENQPQHF. The gene calls are TRBV29-1 and TRBJ1-5, with D possibly matching TRBD1 (5 bases). CDR1 and CDR2 from the germline V gene are SQVTM and ANQGSEA. This CDR3 has 14 residues. Between the trimmed V and J ends, which lost 6 bases and 4 bases, there was a span of 16 bases.

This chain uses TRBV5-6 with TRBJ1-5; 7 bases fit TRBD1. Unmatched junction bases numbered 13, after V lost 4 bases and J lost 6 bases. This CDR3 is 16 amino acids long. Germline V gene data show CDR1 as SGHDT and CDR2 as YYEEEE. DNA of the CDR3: TGTGCCAGCAGCCTAAGAGACAGGGTCTTTGGTCAGCCCCAGCATTTT. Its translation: CASSLRDRVFGQPQHF.

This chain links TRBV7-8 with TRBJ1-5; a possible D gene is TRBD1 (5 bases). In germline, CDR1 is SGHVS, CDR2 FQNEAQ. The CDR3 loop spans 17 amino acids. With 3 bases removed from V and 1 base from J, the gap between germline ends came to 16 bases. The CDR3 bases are TGTGCCAGCAGCTTGGGGGTTTCAACAATAAGCAATCAGCCCCAGCATTTT. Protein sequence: CASSLGVSTISNQPQHF.

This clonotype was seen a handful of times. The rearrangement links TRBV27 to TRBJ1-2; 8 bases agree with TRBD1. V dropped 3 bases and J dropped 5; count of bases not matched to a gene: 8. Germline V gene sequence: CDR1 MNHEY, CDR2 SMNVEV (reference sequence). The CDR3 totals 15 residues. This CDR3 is CASSFQGARGYGYTF. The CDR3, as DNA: TGTGCCAGCAGTTTCCAGGGGGCGCGGGGTTATGGCTACACCTTC.

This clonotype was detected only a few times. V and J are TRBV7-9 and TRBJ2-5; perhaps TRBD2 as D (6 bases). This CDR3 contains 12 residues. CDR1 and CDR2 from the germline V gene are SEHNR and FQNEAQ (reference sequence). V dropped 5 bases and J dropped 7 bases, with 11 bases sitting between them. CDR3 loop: CASSPDGGTQYF. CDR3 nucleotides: TGTGCCAGCAGCCCCGACGGGGGGACCCAGTACTTC.

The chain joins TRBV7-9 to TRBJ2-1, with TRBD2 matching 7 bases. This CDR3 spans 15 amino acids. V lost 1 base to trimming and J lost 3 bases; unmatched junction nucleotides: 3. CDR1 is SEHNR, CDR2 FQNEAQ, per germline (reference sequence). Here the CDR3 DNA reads TGTGCCAGCAGCTTAGGTACTAGCGACTACAATGAGCAGTTCTTC. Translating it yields CASSLGTSDYNEQFF.

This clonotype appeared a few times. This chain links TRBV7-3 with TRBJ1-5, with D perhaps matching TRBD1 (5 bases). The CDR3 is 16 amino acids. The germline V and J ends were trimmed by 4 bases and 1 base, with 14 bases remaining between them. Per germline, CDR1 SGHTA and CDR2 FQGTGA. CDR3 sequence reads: CASSSRDRGSNQPQHF. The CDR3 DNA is TGTGCCAGCAGCTCACGGGACCGCGGGAGCAATCAGCCCCAGCATTTT.

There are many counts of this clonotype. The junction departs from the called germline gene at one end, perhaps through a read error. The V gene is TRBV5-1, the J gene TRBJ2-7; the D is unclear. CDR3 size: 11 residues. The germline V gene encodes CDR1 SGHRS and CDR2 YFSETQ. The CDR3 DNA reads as TGTGCCAGCAGCTTGGACTACGAGCAGTACTTC. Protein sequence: CASSLDYEQYF.

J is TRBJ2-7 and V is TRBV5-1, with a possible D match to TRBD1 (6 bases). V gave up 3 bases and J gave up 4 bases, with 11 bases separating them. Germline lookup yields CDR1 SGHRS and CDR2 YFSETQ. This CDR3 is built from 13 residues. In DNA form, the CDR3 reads TGCGCCAGCAGCTGGGACAAGGGGTACGAGCAGTACTTC. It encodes CASSWDKGYEQYF. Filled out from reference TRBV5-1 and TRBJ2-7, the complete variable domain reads KAGVTQTPRYLIKTRGQQVTLSCSPISGHRSVSWYQQTPGQGLQFLFEYFSETQRNKGNFPGRFSGRQFSNSRSEMNVSTLELGDSALYLCASSWDKGYEQYFGPGTRLTVT.

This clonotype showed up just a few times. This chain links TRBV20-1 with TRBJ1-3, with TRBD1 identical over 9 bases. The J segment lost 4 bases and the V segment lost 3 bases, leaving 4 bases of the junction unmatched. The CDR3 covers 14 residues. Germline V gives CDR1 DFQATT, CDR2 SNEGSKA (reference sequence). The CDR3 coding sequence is TGCAGTGCTAGGGTGGGGACAGGGGGAAACACCATATATTTT. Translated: CSARVGTGGNTIYF.

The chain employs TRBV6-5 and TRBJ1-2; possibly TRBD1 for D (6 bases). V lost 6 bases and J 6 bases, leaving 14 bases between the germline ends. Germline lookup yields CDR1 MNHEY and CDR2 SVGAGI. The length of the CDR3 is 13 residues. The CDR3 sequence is CASSRDISDGYTF. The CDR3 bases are TGTGCCAGCAGCCGGGACATAAGTGATGGCTACACCTTC.